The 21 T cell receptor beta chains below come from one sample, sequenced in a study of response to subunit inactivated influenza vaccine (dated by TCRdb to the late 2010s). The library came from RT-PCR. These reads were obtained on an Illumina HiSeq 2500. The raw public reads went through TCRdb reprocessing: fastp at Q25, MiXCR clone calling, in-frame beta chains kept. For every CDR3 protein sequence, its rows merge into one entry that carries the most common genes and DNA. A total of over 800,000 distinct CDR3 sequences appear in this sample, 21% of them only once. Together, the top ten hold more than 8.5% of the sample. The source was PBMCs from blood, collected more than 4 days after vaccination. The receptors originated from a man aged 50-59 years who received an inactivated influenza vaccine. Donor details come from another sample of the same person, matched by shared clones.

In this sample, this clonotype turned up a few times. The CDR3 nucleotides read TGTGCCAGCAGTGAATCGGGATATCAGCCCCAGCATTTT. This codes for CASSESGYQPQHF. This rearrangement joins TRBV6-1 to TRBJ1-5, with D uncertain. V lost 2 bases, J lost 5 bases, and 7 bases lay in between. CDR1 MNHNS and CDR2 SASEGT come from the germline V gene. The CDR3 is 13 residues long.

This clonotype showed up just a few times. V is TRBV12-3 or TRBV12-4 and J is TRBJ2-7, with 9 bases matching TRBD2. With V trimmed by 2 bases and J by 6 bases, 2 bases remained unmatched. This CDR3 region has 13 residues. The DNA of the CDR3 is TGTGCCAGCAGTTTATCGACTAGCGGCGAGCAGTACTTC. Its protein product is CASSLSTSGEQYF.

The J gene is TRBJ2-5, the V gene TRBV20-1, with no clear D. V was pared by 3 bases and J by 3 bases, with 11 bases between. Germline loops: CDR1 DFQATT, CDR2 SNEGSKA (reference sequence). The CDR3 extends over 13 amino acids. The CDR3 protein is CSASTFQKETQYF. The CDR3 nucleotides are TGCAGTGCTAGTACTTTTCAGAAAGAGACCCAGTACTTC.

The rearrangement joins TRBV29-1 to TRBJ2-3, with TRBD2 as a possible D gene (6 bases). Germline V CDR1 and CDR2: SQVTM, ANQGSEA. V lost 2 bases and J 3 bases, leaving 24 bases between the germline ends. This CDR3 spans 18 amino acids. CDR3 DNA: TGCAGCGTTGAATCGGGGGAGAGTCAACGAAGTGGGACAGATACGCAGTATTTT. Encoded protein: CSVESGESQRSGTDTQYF.

CDR3 sequence: CASSQEEGLAIPEQFF. The CDR3 DNA is TGTGCCAGCAGCCAAGAGGAGGGACTAGCGATACCAGAGCAGTTCTTC. The chain has TRBV4-2 and TRBJ2-1, with 10 bases aligning to TRBD2. Germline trimming cut 0 bases from V and 10 bases from J; bases unmatched to any gene: 9. The CDR3 contains 16 residues. CDR1 and CDR2 (germline): LGHNA, YNFKEQ.

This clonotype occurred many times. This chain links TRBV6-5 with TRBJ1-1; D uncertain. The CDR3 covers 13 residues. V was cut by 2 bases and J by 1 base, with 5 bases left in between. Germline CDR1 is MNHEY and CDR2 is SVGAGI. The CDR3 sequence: CASSYMGNTEAFF. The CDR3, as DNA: TGTGCCAGCAGTTACATGGGGAACACTGAAGCTTTCTTT.

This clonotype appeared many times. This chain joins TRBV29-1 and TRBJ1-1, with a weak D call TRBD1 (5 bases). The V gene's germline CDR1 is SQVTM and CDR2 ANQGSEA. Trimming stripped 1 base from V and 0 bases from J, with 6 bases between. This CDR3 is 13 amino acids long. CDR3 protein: CSVEGQLNTEAFF. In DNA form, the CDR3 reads TGCAGCGTTGAAGGACAGCTGAACACTGAAGCTTTCTTT.

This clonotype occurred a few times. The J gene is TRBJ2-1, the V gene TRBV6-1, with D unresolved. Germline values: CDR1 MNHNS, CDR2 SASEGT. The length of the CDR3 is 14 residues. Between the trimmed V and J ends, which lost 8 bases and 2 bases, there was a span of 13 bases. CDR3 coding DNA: TGTGCCAGCGGAAGGACCATCACCTACAATGAGCAGTTCTTC. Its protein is CASGRTITYNEQFF.

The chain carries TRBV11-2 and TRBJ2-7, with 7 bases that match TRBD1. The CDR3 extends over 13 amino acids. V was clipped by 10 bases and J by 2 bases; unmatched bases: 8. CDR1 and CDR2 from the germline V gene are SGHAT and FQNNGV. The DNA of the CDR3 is TGTGCCACAACACAGGGGAACACCTACGAGCAGTACTTC. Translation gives CATTQGNTYEQYF.

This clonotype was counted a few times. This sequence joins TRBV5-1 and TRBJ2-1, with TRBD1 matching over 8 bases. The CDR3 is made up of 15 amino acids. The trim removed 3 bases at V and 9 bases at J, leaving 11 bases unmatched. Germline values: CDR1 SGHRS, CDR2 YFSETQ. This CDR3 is CASSSDGQGMGEQFF. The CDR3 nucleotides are TGCGCCAGCAGCTCCGATGGACAGGGAATGGGTGAGCAGTTCTTC. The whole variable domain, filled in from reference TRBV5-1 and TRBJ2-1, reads KAGVTQTPRYLIKTRGQQVTLSCSPISGHRSVSWYQQTPGQGLQFLFEYFSETQRNKGNFPGRFSGRQFSNSRSEMNVSTLELGDSALYLCASSSDGQGMGEQFFGPGTRLTVL.

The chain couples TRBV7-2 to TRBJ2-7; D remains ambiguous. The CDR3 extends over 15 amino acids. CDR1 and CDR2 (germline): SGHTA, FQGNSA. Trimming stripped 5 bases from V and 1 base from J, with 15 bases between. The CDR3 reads CASSPQPGDSYEQYF. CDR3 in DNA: TGTGCCAGCAGCCCCCAGCCGGGCGATTCCTACGAGCAGTACTTC.

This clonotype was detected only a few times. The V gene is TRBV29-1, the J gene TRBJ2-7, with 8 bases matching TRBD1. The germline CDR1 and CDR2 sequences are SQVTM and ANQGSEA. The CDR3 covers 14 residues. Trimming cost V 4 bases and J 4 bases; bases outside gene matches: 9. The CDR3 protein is CSVGPAGGSYEQYF. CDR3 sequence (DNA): TGCAGCGTTGGTCCGGCAGGGGGCTCGTACGAGCAGTACTTC.

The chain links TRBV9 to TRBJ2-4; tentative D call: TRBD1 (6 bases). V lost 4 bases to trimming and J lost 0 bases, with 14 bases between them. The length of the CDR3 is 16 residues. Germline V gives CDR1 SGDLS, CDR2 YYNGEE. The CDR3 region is CASSPLQGIAKNIQYF. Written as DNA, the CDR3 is TGTGCCAGCAGCCCACTACAGGGAATAGCCAAAAACATTCAGTACTTC.

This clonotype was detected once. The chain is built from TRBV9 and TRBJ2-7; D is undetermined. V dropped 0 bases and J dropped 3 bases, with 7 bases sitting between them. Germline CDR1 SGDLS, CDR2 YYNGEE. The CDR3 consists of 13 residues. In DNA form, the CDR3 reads TGTGCCAGCAGCGTAGGGCCCCTCTACGAGCAGTACTTC. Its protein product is CASSVGPLYEQYF.

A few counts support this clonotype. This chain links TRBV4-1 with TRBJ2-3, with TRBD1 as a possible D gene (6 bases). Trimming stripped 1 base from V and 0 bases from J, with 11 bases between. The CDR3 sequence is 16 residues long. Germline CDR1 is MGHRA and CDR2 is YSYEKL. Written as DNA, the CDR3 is TGCGCCAGCAGCCAAGTACAGGGCTCTAGCACAGATACGCAGTATTTT. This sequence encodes CASSQVQGSSTDTQYF.

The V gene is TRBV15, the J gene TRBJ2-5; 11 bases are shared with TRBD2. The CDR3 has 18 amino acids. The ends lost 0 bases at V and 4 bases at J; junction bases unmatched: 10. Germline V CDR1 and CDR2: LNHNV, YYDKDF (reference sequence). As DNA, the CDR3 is TGTGCCACCAGCAGAGATCCTACCGCACTAGCGGGAGTAGAGACCCAGTACTTC. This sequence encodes CATSRDPTALAGVETQYF.

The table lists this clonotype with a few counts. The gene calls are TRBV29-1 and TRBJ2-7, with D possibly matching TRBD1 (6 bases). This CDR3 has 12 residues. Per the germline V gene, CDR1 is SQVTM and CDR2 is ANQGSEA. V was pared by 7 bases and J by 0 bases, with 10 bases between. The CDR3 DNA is TGCAGCGCTTGGACAGTCTCCTACGAGCAGTACTTC. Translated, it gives CSAWTVSYEQYF.

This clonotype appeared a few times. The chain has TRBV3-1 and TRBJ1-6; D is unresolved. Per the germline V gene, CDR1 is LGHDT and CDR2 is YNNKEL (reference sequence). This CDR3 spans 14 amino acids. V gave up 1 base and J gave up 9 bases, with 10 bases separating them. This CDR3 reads CASSQVPTRSPLHF. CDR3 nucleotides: TGTGCCAGCAGCCAAGTGCCGACTCGTTCACCCCTCCACTTT. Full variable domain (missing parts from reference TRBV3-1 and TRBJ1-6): DTAVSQTPKYLVTQMGNDKSIKCEQNLGHDTMYWYKQDSKKFLKIMFSYNNKELIINETVPNRFSPKSPDKAHLNLHINSLELGDSAVYFCASSQVPTRSPLHFGNGTRLTVT.

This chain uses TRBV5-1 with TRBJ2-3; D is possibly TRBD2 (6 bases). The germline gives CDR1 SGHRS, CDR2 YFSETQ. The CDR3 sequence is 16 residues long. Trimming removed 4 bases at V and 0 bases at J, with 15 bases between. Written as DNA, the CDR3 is TGCGCCAGCAGCCCCACGGGCGGGGCTAGCACAGATACGCAGTATTTT. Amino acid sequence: CASSPTGGASTDTQYF.

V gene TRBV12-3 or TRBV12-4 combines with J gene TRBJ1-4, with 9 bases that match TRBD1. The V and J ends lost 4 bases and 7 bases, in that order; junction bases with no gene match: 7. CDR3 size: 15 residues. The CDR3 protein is CASSSQGAVAEKLFF. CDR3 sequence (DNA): TGTGCCAGCAGTTCACAGGGGGCGGTAGCTGAAAAACTGTTTTTT.

The CDR3 DNA follows: TGCGCCAGCAGCTTGATCACAGGGGACTCCACCGGGGAGCTGTTTTTT. This sequence encodes CASSLITGDSTGELFF. The rearrangement links TRBV5-1 to TRBJ2-2; D is perhaps TRBD1 (7 bases). CDR3 size: 16 residues. The V gene's germline CDR1 is SGHRS and CDR2 YFSETQ. Trimming stripped 1 base from V and 4 bases from J, with 14 bases between.